The entry below gives a single TCR beta chain sequence along with its context. Which antigen it targets is not known. One base away there is no much larger clone; base qualities are not given. Its CDR3 holds 20 amino acids, cysteine through valine. The DNA shown is the 60-base CDR3, in frame from base 1. Reading the germline V gene gives CDR1 SGHDN and CDR2 FVKESK. V loses 2 bases, J loses 0 bases, and the germline ends lie 26 bases apart. TCRdb records Illumina NovaSeq 6000 as the sequencer. cDNA libraries for TCRalpha and TCRbeta were prepared by 5'RACE using constant-segment primers, with sample barcodes and unique molecular identifiers added. RNA was extracted from every sample with Trizol reagent. The libraries were amplified in two PCR steps, and the second step added a second sample barcode and Illumina TruSeq adapters. Sequencing of libraries was performed on an Illumina NovaSeq with 2 x 150 bp paired-end reads. The paper's data handling went like this. Demultiplexing of reads and collapsing into UMI-guided consensus sequences were performed with migec v1.2.7. Using mixcr v2.1.11, UMI consensuses were aligned to TRA and TRB V and J templates and then assembled into clonotypes. A clonotype was counted as expanded or contracted only if both edgeR and NoisET called the change significant, with noise models trained on biological replicates. For edgeR calls, the thresholds were a false discovery rate-adjusted p below 0.01 and a log2 fold-change of 1. As an exploratory analysis of dynamics, max-normalized trajectories of the 1000 most abundant clonotypes were examined with PCA combined with hierarchical clustering. Separately sequenced CD4+ and CD8+ repertoires were used to assign a CD4 or CD8 phenotype to each responding clone. TCRdb ran its own pipeline on the public reads, namely fastp trimming at Q25 and MiXCR clone calling, and kept in-frame beta chains. Rows matching on CDR3 protein sequence are summarized as one entry with the most common DNA and genes. The V and J calls follow TCRdb's processing rather than the paper's. Here the sample has hundreds of thousands of distinct CDR3 sequences; roughly 15% occur a single time. Around 23% of the sample comes from the top ten.

The sample is drawn from a study of T-cell memory formation after mild COVID-19 (dated by TCRdb to about 2021). A note on the overall study: TCR sequence clusters from the two donors were largely donor specific. The cohort comprised two young, previously healthy adult volunteers, one female and one male. In a couple of donors, T-cell clones that expanded and contracted after mild COVID-19 were tracked by sequencing TCRalpha and TCRbeta repertoires over time. Broad study findings and their caveats: The detection of some responding clones in pre-infection memory suggests that pre-existing cross-reactive memory T cells joined the SARS-CoV-2 response. Contracting CD4+ clones were found mainly in CM and EM memory subsets, while CD8+ clones were enriched in EMRA. Whether the second-wave clones peaking on day 37 were SARS-CoV-2 specific was not confirmed. Only two mild cases were covered by the study, and larger cohorts that include severe cases with pre-infection samples were considered necessary. Clones that contracted from day 15 to 85 showed balanced CD4/CD8 phenotypes, whereas a second wave of clones that expanded from day 15 to 37 leaned towards CD4+.

Ficoll-Paque density gradient centrifugation was used to isolate PBMCs. The source of this sequence is a man aged 18 to 29 who had mild COVID-19 (a few samples of this study predate the infection). The sample titles of this study are shuffled in the database, so cell type and time point are left out; the donor was told from shared clones. The sequence links TRBV14 to TRBJ2-7; matching of 6 bases hints at TRBD1 as the D gene. The sequenced material came from PBMCs or a T cell subset sorted from them (not recorded which). CDR3 region: CASSQTRGLGSLVSSYEQYV. In nucleotides, the sequence is TGTGCCAGCAGCCAAACCAGGGGCCTTGGATCCCTAGTCAGCTCCTACGAGCAGTACGTC.